This section outlines one T cell receptor (beta chain) sequence together with its context. Its antigen specificity is not known. The input lacks base qualities; no much larger clone sits a single base away. This specimen comes from a study of B cell selection in AIRE deficiency (dated 2019 in TCRdb). For the wider study: A comparison of TCRbeta repertoires of sorted blood CD4+ conventional T cells and regulatory T cells was made between AIRE-deficient patients and healthy controls. The TCR-sequenced cohort comprised roughly 5 AIRE-deficient APECED patients and roughly 5 healthy control donors. The paper as a whole reports these results and caveats: Shorter CDR3s were found in shared Treg sequences, reflecting a bias toward rearrangements containing few non-templated nucleotide insertions. Among around 3,400 shared Treg TCRbeta sequences, 30% to 35% were shared exclusively among healthy donors and just under 9.5% exclusively among patients, which suggests that Treg selection is less efficient in the absence of AIRE. Only TCRbeta chains were sequenced, and approximately 34% of the Treg sequences shared among healthy donors were also detected in healthy Tconv cells, possibly owing to differing TCRalpha chains. Around 28% of Treg TCRbeta sequences shared among healthy donors appeared in patient Tconv cells, suggesting diversion of Treg-biased clones into the Tconv compartment. In AIRE-deficient patients, Tconv and Treg cells had TCRBV gene usage, CDR3 length and TCR diversity comparable to those in healthy donors.

TCRbeta chain sequencing was performed with the immunoSEQ platform. The authors processed their data as follows. Pooled conventional T cell repertoires yielded approximately 1x10^5 distinct in-frame TCRbeta sequences from patients and 130,000 to 150,000 from healthy donors. Treg TCRbeta sequences found in two or more individuals were defined as public, and these public Treg TCRbeta sequences were then searched for in Tconv repertoires. Differences between groups were assessed by Mann-Whitney U tests with Bonferroni-Dunn correction in GraphPad Prism 7.03. TCRdb mirrors the immuneACCESS table, restricted to in-frame sequences. Some clones are absent from its copies; in checked studies, under half trace to an unresolved V gene, and the reason for the others is unknown. That table is the source of V, J and clone size, and D and trimming were worked out from the DNA. Within this sample are approximately 25,000 clones, with nearly 97% of them counted one time only. 0.24% of the sample rests with the top ten.

For sorting, conventional CD4 T cells were defined as CD4+CD127+ cells. The healthy donors who provided the control samples were not related to the patients. A FACSAria flow cytometer was used to sort the Tconv and Treg cells intended for TCRbeta sequencing. Sorted cells were collected in 5-ml round-bottom polystyrene tubes, and dry cell pellets were stored frozen at -80 degrees C prior to sequencing. V loses 4 bases of germline sequence and J loses 3 bases, and the interval between the two ends is 16 bases. Spanning cysteine to phenylalanine, the CDR3 consists of 15 amino acids. The read is trimmed to its CDR3 DNA, 45 bases read in frame from base 1. CDR1 MDHEN and CDR2 SYDVKM are derived from the germline V gene.

This chain is built from TRBV28 and TRBJ2-7; the D gene is perhaps TRBD1 or TRBD2, each of them matching over 5 bases. Sequencing used CD4+CD127+ conventional T cells sorted from PBMCs. The sequence was obtained from a human donor in good health. CDR3 region: CASSSPGTGNYEQYF. The DNA reads as follows: TGTGCCAGCAGTTCACCTGGGACCGGTAACTACGAGCAGTACTTC.